This T cell receptor (beta chain) was profiled in a study of blood T cells in healthy people across ages. Combining a sample-barcoded 5' primer with a J-beta primer mix, a second PCR ran for roughly 7 to 12 cycles. From the 5' RACE reads, TCRdb called clonotypes with MiXCR, one entry per CDR3 protein. Of roughly 860,000 distinct CDR3 sequences listed, 62% were seen once; the top ten hold 25% to 35%. V dropped 0 bases and J dropped 8 bases, with 11 bases sitting between them. Germline V CDR1 and CDR2: SGHNT, YENEEA. The CDR3 extends over 14 amino acids. This sequence was found in a man younger than 45 in good health. The chain has TRBV11-3 and TRBJ2-1; possible D gene TRBD1, 5 bases. The specimen sequenced was blood. CDR3 loop: CASSLDQGWDEQFF. Written as DNA, the CDR3 is TGTGCCAGCAGCTTAGATCAGGGATGGGATGAGCAGTTCTTC.